Given below is one T cell receptor (beta chain) in context. This clonotype was observed at least ten times. Its antigen remains undetermined. Base qualities are not at hand, and no much larger clone is one base apart. The data stem from a study of post-analysis software for immune sequencing data (dated by TCRdb to between 2014 and 2017). With regard to the full study: Disease courses on record covered relapsing-remitting, secondary progressive and progressive-relapsing multiple sclerosis, though some patients had no subtype annotation. A subset of samples was prepared in parallel using single-end sample barcoding, then pooled and co-amplified after Illumina adapter ligation. The patient repertoires were compared against approximately ten previously published healthy control repertoires obtained from donors aged about 6 to 28 years.

Overall study results and their limits: Patients showed significantly higher frequencies than controls for several TRBV segments, among them TRBV5-6, TRBV5-1 and TRBV20-1. The control group was slightly older than the multiple sclerosis patient group. When samples were clustered directly using the F measure, samples prepared in the same batch co-clustered strongly, which prompted a batch-effect correction. Multiple sclerosis patients had significantly lower normalized Chao1 diversity than controls, a result that suggests substantial peripheral T-cell clonal expansion.

Including the terminal cysteine and phenylalanine, the CDR3 comprises 13 residues. The sequence is cut down to CDR3 DNA, 39 bases in frame from base 1. The junction carries 14 bases between V and J, which are trimmed by 7 bases and 7 bases respectively. To demonstrate the VDJtools post-analysis software, TCR beta repertoires were profiled from the peripheral blood of about 14 young patients with multiple sclerosis. The patients with multiple sclerosis were children and adolescents between 6 and 15 years of age. The protocol used for the library was PCR. The sample was run on an Illumina HiSeq 2500. To reduce PCR and sequencing biases, unique molecular identifiers were built into the TCR beta cDNA libraries. Per 1 to 10 million input T cells, approximately 500,000 cDNA molecules were obtained, such that each molecule approximated one T cell. Patient libraries were prepared and sequenced with the same protocol used for the earlier healthy control dataset. Samples belonging to the same batch were prepared together, multiplexed and sequenced on a shared HiSeq lane. For the original study's pipeline: Raw barcoded reads were processed with MIGEC, discarding single-read molecular identifier groups before consensus assembly and CDR3 extraction. Clonotype tables were post-analysed with VDJtools, and diversity was normalized by down-sampling all datasets to the smallest sample size. Repertoire overlap clustering matched CDR3 amino acid but not nucleotide sequences to correct batch-related cross-sample contamination. TCRdb reworked the public reads: Q25 trimming with fastp, MiXCR clone assembly, productive beta chains retained. When rows share a CDR3 protein, they turn into one entry using the most common DNA and genes. Here the V and J calls rest on TCRdb's processing, not on the authors' analysis. The sample data list around 200,000 distinct CDR3 sequences, and 29% of these were observed just once. The ten largest clonotypes hold around 3.7% of the sample.

This sequence originates from a girl younger than 18 with multiple sclerosis. Sample: blood. The rearrangement joined TRBV12-3 or TRBV12-4 to TRBJ2-1; TRBD1 could be the D gene, as 6 bases match. The sequenced DNA is TGTGCCAGCATCTCCGGGACAACAAATGAGCAGTTCTTC. Translation gives CASISGTTNEQFF.